One sample yielded the 20 T cell receptor beta chains listed below, sequenced in a study of blood T cell repertoires in COVID-19 (dated by TCRdb to about 2020). Library construction relied on the immunoSEQ multiplex PCR assay. The immuneACCESS repertoire file appears here via TCRdb, limited to in-frame rearrangements. These files lack a portion of the clones; in checked studies, under half of the deficit traces to unresolved V genes, and the cause of the others is not known. The sample table lists about 68,000 clones, roughly 90% of them with a count of one. About 8.1% of the sample belongs to the ten largest clones. Sequencing was carried out using peripheral blood. These receptors originate from a man aged 30-40 years with acute or convalescent COVID-19.

The V gene is TRBV6-5, the J gene TRBJ2-7; 9 bases fit TRBD2. Trimming at V came to 7 bases and at J to 7 bases, leaving 11 bases not matched to a gene. Germline assignment: CDR1 MNHEY and CDR2 SVGAGI. This CDR3 comprises 14 residues. CDR3 bases: TGTGCCAGCACCTTGGCGGCGGGAGGGAAGGAGCAGTACTTC. It specifies CASTLAAGGKEQYF.

The rearrangement links TRBV5-5 to TRBJ2-7; TRBD2 aligns across 7 bases. Germline lookup yields CDR1 SGHKS and CDR2 YYEKEE (reference sequence). Trimming at V came to 5 bases and at J to 0 bases, leaving 8 bases not matched to a gene. The CDR3 loop spans 15 amino acids. CDR3 sequence reads: CASSRPTGGSYEQYF. The CDR3 region has the DNA TGTGCCAGCAGTCGCCCAACGGGGGGCTCCTACGAGCAGTACTTC.

The gene calls are TRBV5-1 and TRBJ2-1, with a tentative D call TRBD2 (6 bases). V dropped 4 bases and J dropped 8 bases, with 13 bases sitting between them. CDR1 and CDR2 from the germline V gene are SGHRS and YFSETQ. This CDR3 has 13 amino acids. The CDR3 spells CASSPRASDEQFF. The CDR3 region has the DNA TGCGCCAGCAGCCCTCGGGCTAGCGATGAGCAGTTCTTC.

The genes are TRBV6-4 and TRBJ1-1; possible D gene TRBD1, 6 bases. The CDR3 loop spans 13 amino acids. Germline V gene data show CDR1 as MRHNA and CDR2 as SNTAGT. V was trimmed by 3 bases and J by 3 bases, leaving 8 bases between them. In nucleotides, the CDR3 is TGTGCCAGCAGTGATCGGACAGACACTGAAGCTTTCTTT. Translated, it gives CASSDRTDTEAFF.

The J gene is TRBJ2-7, the V gene TRBV6-5, with 10 positions matching TRBD1. The germline gives CDR1 MNHEY, CDR2 SVGAGI. Germline trimming cut 6 bases from V and 4 bases from J; bases unmatched to any gene: 9. This CDR3 region has 15 residues. As DNA, the CDR3 is TGTGCCAGCAGACACCGACAGGGGGCTCTATACGAGCAGTACTTC. Its protein is CASRHRQGALYEQYF.

The J gene is TRBJ1-6, the V gene TRBV27, with no clear D. Germline V gene sequence: CDR1 MNHEY, CDR2 SMNVEV (reference sequence). V was trimmed by 4 bases and J by 3 bases, leaving 7 bases between them. The CDR3 sequence is 14 residues long. The CDR3 DNA sequence: TGTGCCAGCAGTTCTGGCAGCTATAATTCACCCCTCCACTTT. Protein sequence: CASSSGSYNSPLHF.

The J gene is TRBJ2-3, the V gene TRBV18; the match to TRBD1 covers 7 bases. Germline-derived CDR1 and CDR2 are KGHSH and LQKENI. The CDR3 sequence is 15 residues long. J lost 1 base, V lost 5 bases, and 6 bases had no gene match. The CDR3 DNA reads TGTGCCAGCTCAGCAAGTCAGGGGGGCACAGATACGCAGTATTTT. Amino acid sequence: CASSASQGGTDTQYF.

This chain uses TRBV2 with TRBJ2-1; D is perhaps TRBD2 (5 bases). V dropped 3 bases and J dropped 0 bases, with 15 bases sitting between them. Germline lookup yields CDR1 SNHLY and CDR2 FYNNEI. The CDR3 consists of 17 residues. The chain's CDR3 is CASSELAGMPSYNEQFF. The DNA of the CDR3 is TGTGCCAGCAGTGAGCTTGCGGGCATGCCCTCCTACAATGAGCAGTTCTTC.

This chain uses TRBV6-1 with TRBJ2-1; 8 bases map to TRBD2. The V gene's germline CDR1 is MNHNS and CDR2 SASEGT. V shed 3 bases, J shed 10 bases, and the junction held 11 bases outside the gene matches. The length of the CDR3 is 15 residues. CDR3 in DNA: TGTGCCAGCAGTGATGGGAACTTACTAGCGGAAGAGCAGTTCTTC. This encodes CASSDGNLLAEEQFF.

The rearrangement uses TRBV7-8 and TRBJ2-7, with TRBD1 matching 7 bases. CDR3 size: 13 residues. Germline assignment: CDR1 SGHVS and CDR2 FQNEAQ. The V and J ends lost 8 bases and 2 bases, in that order; junction bases with no gene match: 6. The CDR3 coding sequence is TGTGCCAGCGGGCAAGGACAGGCCTACGAGCAGTACTTC. This translates into CASGQGQAYEQYF.

The chain links TRBV29-1 to TRBJ2-3; TRBD2 matches at 7 bases. V was pared by 3 bases and J by 2 bases, with 11 bases of the junction left unmatched. This CDR3 contains 16 residues. The germline V gene encodes CDR1 SQVTM and CDR2 ANQGSEA. CDR3 residues: CSVEIAATSYTDTQYF. CDR3 bases: TGCAGCGTTGAGATTGCCGCGACTAGCTACACAGATACGCAGTATTTT.

This chain links TRBV24-1 with TRBJ1-2; D call uncertain. The V and J ends lost 4 bases and 4 bases respectively, with 9 bases between them. Germline CDR1 reads KGHDR; CDR2 reads SFDVKD. The CDR3 consists of 13 residues. The DNA of the CDR3 is TGTGCCACCAGTGACGAGGGCGGCTATGGCTACACCTTC. Translation gives CATSDEGGYGYTF.

The table lists this clone with a count of one. The chain's CDR3 is CASSQRGSTDTQYF. CDR3 coding DNA: TGTGCCAGCAGCCAAAGGGGAAGCACAGATACGCAGTATTTT. V and J are TRBV3-1 (or the pseudogene TRBV3-2) and TRBJ2-3; a weak D match, TRBD1 (5 bases). The CDR3 spans 14 residues. The V gene lost 2 bases and the J gene lost 0 bases, with 6 bases spanning the gap. CDR1 and CDR2 (germline): LGHDT, YNNKEL (reference sequence).

The chain has TRBV5-4 and TRBJ1-4; D remains ambiguous. V dropped 3 bases and J dropped 5 bases, with 14 bases sitting between them. Germline CDR1 and CDR2: SGHNT and YYREEE (reference sequence). This CDR3 has 15 residues. DNA of the CDR3: TGTGCCAGCAGCTCTATTTTCGGCGGGAATGAAAAACTGTTTTTT. It encodes CASSSIFGGNEKLFF.

The gene calls are TRBV6-5 and TRBJ2-7; D possibly corresponds to TRBD2 (5 bases). The CDR3 covers 10 residues. Germline CDR1 and CDR2: MNHEY and SVGAGI. V lost 8 bases to trimming and J lost 4 bases, with 6 bases between them. This CDR3 is CASGLYEQYF. DNA for the CDR3: TGTGCCAGCGGACTTTACGAGCAGTACTTC.

The chain carries TRBV6-2 or TRBV6-3 and TRBJ2-7; D gene ambiguous. V lost 5 bases to trimming and J lost 0 bases, with 5 bases between them. In germline, CDR1 is MNHEY, CDR2 SVGEGT. CDR3 length: 12 residues. The CDR3 DNA is TGTGCCAGCAGTCGGAGCTCCTACGAGCAGTACTTC. It codes for CASSRSSYEQYF.

CDR3 protein: CAWSKFGSYNSPLHF. The CDR3 DNA follows: TGTGCCTGGAGTAAGTTCGGCTCCTATAATTCACCCCTCCACTTT. The chain carries TRBV30 and TRBJ1-6, with D hard to call. The CDR3 consists of 15 residues. V dropped 2 bases and J dropped 0 bases, with 8 bases sitting between them. Per germline, CDR1 GTSNPN and CDR2 SVGIG (reference sequence).

With regard to this clone: A junction boundary mismatches the germline segment, possibly from a read error. The chain uses TRBV27 and TRBJ2-7, with D unclear. The V gene's germline CDR1 is MNHEY and CDR2 SMNVEV (reference sequence). This CDR3 has 13 residues. CDR3 bases: TGTGCCAGCAGTTTAAGCCCCTCCAACGAGCAGTACTTC. This gives the protein CASSLSPSNEQYF.

V usage is TRBV6-5 and J usage is TRBJ2-5; maybe TRBD2 (6 bases). The germline CDR1 and CDR2 sequences are MNHEY and SVGAGI. Deletions cut 0 bases from V and 7 bases from J, with 15 bases between. This CDR3 comprises 15 residues. The CDR3, as DNA: TGTGCCAGCAGTTACTCCGGGACCGCCGGGGGGACCCAGTACTTC. Amino acids: CASSYSGTAGGTQYF.

The V and J genes are TRBV6-5 and TRBJ1-6, with 7 bases lining up with TRBD1. CDR1 is MNHEY and CDR2 is SVGAGI in the germline V gene. The CDR3 is 13 amino acids. V gave up 5 bases and J gave up 10 bases; unmatched junction bases: 5. This CDR3 reads CASSKQGWSPLHF. CDR3 bases: TGTGCCAGCAGTAAACAGGGGTGGTCACCCCTCCACTTT.